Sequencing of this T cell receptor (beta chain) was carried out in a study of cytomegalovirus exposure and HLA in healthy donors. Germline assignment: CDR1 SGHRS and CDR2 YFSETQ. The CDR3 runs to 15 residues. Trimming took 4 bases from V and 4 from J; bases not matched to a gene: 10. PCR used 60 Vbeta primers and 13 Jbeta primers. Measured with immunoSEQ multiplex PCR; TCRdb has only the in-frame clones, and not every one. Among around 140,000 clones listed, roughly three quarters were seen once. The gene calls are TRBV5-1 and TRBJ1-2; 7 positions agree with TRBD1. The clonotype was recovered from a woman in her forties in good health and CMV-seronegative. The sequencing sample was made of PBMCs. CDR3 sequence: CASSAPDRVGYGYTF. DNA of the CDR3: TGCGCCAGCAGCGCCCCCGACAGGGTTGGCTATGGCTACACCTTC.